The clone carrying this T cell receptor beta chain was seen a few times. Other DNA sequences in the sample encode the same CDR3. V gave up 4 bases and J gave up 0 bases, with 7 bases separating them. Germline V gene lookup returns CDR1 MNHEY and CDR2 SMNVEV (reference sequence). The CDR3 contains 15 residues. This sample was taken from a study of blood T cell repertoires in COVID-19. Sequenced by immunoSEQ multiplex PCR; TCRdb stores in-frame clones only, minus some. The data contain 200,000 to 300,000 clones, 75% to 85% of them singletons. The chain couples TRBV27 to TRBJ2-6, with D maybe TRBD2 (5 bases). The TCR sequence derives from a woman aged 60-70 years with active or convalescent COVID-19. Material for sequencing was peripheral blood. The CDR3 here is CASSSRGSGANVLTF. The CDR3 DNA follows: TGTGCCAGCAGTTCCCGGGGCTCTGGGGCCAACGTCCTGACTTTC.